A single TCR beta chain is shown here with its context. Its specificity is unknown. TCRdb's copy holds only in-frame clones and misses some; the assay was immunoSEQ multiplex PCR. The sample holds 45,000 to 60,000 clones, about nine tenths seen once. These data belong to a study of OX40 agonist ivuxolimab in advanced cancers. Study-wide results and limits: On average, CD8+ T cells had more expanded clones than CD4+.

Germline CDR1 reads SGHTA; CDR2 reads FQGNSA. CDR3 length: 15 amino acids. The ends lost 1 base at V and 7 bases at J; junction bases unmatched: 2. The clonotype comes from an adult with an advanced solid tumor such as melanoma, head and neck, liver or kidney cancer. The sequencing used CD4+ or CD8+ T cells sorted from blood, collected in a trial of the OX40 agonist ivuxolimab. The chain couples TRBV7-2 to TRBJ2-2, with TRBD2 identical over 11 bases. In DNA form, the CDR3 reads TGTGCCAGCAGCTTAGGGACTAGCGGGTACGGGGAGCTGTTTTTT. Encoded protein: CASSLGTSGYGELFF.